This TCR beta chain is from a study of identical twins. TCRdb re-called the 5' RACE reads through MiXCR, storing one row per CDR3 protein. The data contain about 720,000 distinct CDR3 sequences, 18% of them singletons. Unmatched junction bases numbered 11, after V lost 7 bases and J lost 7 bases. This CDR3 has 15 residues. These records were also assigned to another study, of T cells expressing NK-cell markers.

The sequence derives from a woman under 30 in good health. V is TRBV12-3 or TRBV12-4 and J is TRBJ2-7, with 12 bases matching TRBD2. Sequenced: PBMCs. In DNA form, the CDR3 reads TGTGCCAGCACGTCCACGCTAGCGGGAGGGTGGGAGCAGTACTTC. It codes for CASTSTLAGGWEQYF.